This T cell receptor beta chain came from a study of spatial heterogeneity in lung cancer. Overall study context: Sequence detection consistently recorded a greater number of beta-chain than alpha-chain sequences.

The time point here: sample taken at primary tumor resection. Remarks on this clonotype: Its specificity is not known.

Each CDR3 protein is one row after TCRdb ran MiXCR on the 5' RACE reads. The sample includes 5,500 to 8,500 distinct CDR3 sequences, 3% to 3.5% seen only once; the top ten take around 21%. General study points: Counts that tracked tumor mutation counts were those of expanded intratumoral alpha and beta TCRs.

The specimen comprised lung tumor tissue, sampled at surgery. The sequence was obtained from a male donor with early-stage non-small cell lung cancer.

CDR3 nucleotides: TGTGCCAGCGCTCCCCAAGGGGGGGGGCGGTGCGGCGAAAAACTGTTTTTT. This sequence encodes CASAPQGGGRCGEKLFF. The gene calls are TRBV19 and TRBJ1-4; TRBD1 is a possible D gene (6 bases). Per the germline V gene, CDR1 is LNHDA and CDR2 is SQIVND (reference sequence). The CDR3 spans 17 residues. V dropped 9 bases and J dropped 8 bases, with 28 bases sitting between them.